This is a list of T cell receptor beta chains from one sample in a study of shared T cell receptors in the human thymus. Here immunoSEQ multiplex PCR was the method, and the copy in TCRdb shows in-frame clones only, minus some. The sample lists more than 550,000 clones; about 90% were seen once. This same sample was also part of a study on human thymus T cells.

The sequencing input was thymocytes. The receptors originated from a boy in the first two years of life with a congenital heart defect. Each CDR3 is given with its conserved first and last residue. The order of the fields is V gene, J gene, CDR3 protein.

TRBV5-1	TRBJ2-1	CASSLGPGGHNEQFF
TRBV5-4	TRBJ1-2	CASSLPRPGVIDGYTF
TRBV7-6	TRBJ2-7	CASSSQGTPYEQYF
TRBV5-1	TRBJ2-6	CASSFKSSGANVLTF
TRBV4-3	TRBJ2-1	CASSGAPSNEQFF
TRBV30	TRBJ2-7	CAWSPGRYEQYF
TRBV4-3	TRBJ2-7	CASSQDLVGRRQTYEQYF
TRBV5-6	.	CASSLSTSGDYEQYF
TRBV7-6	TRBJ2-5	CASSLGPGQGAGETQYF
TRBV11-2	TRBJ1-1	CASSLGDSNTEAFF
TRBV12-5	TRBJ2-5	CASGMGKGGLREETQYF
TRBV4-3	TRBJ2-3	CASSLRLGLAGVTDTQYF
TRBV25-1	TRBJ2-2	CASTGLAGGTGELFF
TRBV7-2	TRBJ2-7	CASRAGTGYYEQYF
TRBV4-1	TRBJ1-2	CASSPRRGFNYGYTF
TRBV4-3	TRBJ1-1	CASSRDRGSHTEAFF
TRBV30	TRBJ1-4	CAWTMSRADWFF
TRBV7-8	TRBJ1-1	CASSLTGGESTEAFF
TRBV5-1	TRBJ2-1	CASNIGARGSENEQFF
TRBV27	TRBJ1-6	CASSESSYNSPLHF
TRBV5-1	TRBJ2-7	CASSFSGLCRGGDEQYF
TRBV5-1	TRBJ1-1	CASSLESDGNTEAFF
TRBV5-6	TRBJ2-5	CASSLLRGRSDRQETQYF
TRBV28	TRBJ1-2	CASSLGHPSTYGYTF
TRBV5-1	.	CASSSTGKPYEQYF
TRBV4-3	TRBJ2-7	CASSQDSGPGNEQYF
TRBV15	TRBJ2-3	CATSGSTPGTSGITSTDTQYF
TRBV13	TRBJ2-3	CASSPRTNTDTQYF
TRBV7-2	TRBJ1-5	CASSDPDRSAQHF
TRBV5-6	TRBJ1-3	CASSRVVEMSSGNTIYF
TRBV11-3	TRBJ2-2	CASSRGGVSAGELFF
TRBV29-1	TRBJ2-1	CSVVLLGSEIKSSYNEQFF
TRBV6-6	TRBJ2-5	CASSYSGVRYQETQYF
TRBV28	TRBJ1-2	CASSHLGGNYGYTF
TRBV5-1	TRBJ1-3	CASSPDRGSSGNTIYF
TRBV5-6	TRBJ1-5	CASSLADSTRDQPQHF
TRBV28	TRBJ1-1	CASSLLTGITEAFF
TRBV10-1	TRBJ2-2	CASSEGSLTGELFF
TRBV7-6	TRBJ2-4	CASSLGLAGGSDIQYF
TRBV5-6	TRBJ2-2	CASSSNRGKDFGELFF
TRBV5-1	TRBJ1-3	CASSLASTDRRSGNTIYF